One and the same sample provided the 20 T cell receptor beta chains below, sequenced in a study of T cells in Graves' hyperthyroidism and ophthalmopathy. RNA transcripts yielded amplified TCR beta CDR3 regions. The study used the HTBI primer set for a first-round RT-PCR of the TCR CDR3. TCRdb processed the multiplex PCR reads anew with MiXCR; each CDR3 protein has one entry. The sample has 140,000 or so distinct CDR3 sequences; around 21% are singletons. Material for sequencing was blood. All receptors come from a woman in her forties or fifties with Graves' hyperthyroidism that later progressed to Graves' ophthalmopathy.

The rearrangement uses TRBV3-1 and TRBJ2-3; 9 positions agree with TRBD2. J gave up 6 bases and V 5 bases, and 12 bases lay outside the gene matches. The germline CDR1 and CDR2 sequences are LGHDT and YNNKEL (reference sequence). The CDR3 is made up of 16 amino acids. CDR3 in amino acids: CASSSAGSGRRDTQYF. For the CDR3, the DNA is TGTGCCAGCAGCTCGGCAGGTAGCGGGAGAAGGGATACGCAGTATTTT.

This clonotype was counted only a few times. V and J are TRBV6-1 and TRBJ1-6; 8 bases map to TRBD1. With 6 bases clipped from V and 7 bases from J, the junction kept 8 bases outside the gene matches. Germline CDR1 MNHNS, CDR2 SASEGT. CDR3 length: 15 residues. CDR3 bases: TGTGCCAGCAGACCCCAGGGGGCAGGGAATTCACCCCTCCACTTT. It yields the protein CASRPQGAGNSPLHF.

This clonotype was found a few times. Its ends do not fully match the called genes, so a read error is possible. V gene TRBV7-9 combines with J gene TRBJ1-2, with D maybe TRBD1 (5 bases). CDR3 length: 13 amino acids. Looked up from germline, CDR1 is SEHNR and CDR2 is FQNEAQ (reference sequence). The CDR3 loop is CASSLAWGRSYTF. As DNA, the CDR3 is TGTGCCAGCAGCCTAGCGTGGGGCAGAAGCTACACCTTC.

Many counts were recorded for this clonotype. V gene TRBV20-1 combines with J gene TRBJ2-1, with 7 bases identical to TRBD2. Losses at the gene ends were 6 bases for V and 7 bases for J; bases not matched to a gene: 18. The CDR3 contains 16 residues. Per germline, CDR1 DFQATT and CDR2 SNEGSKA (reference sequence). The CDR3 is CSALDNSGHGQNEQFF. The CDR3 region has the DNA TGCAGTGCCCTGGACAATAGCGGGCATGGGCAAAATGAGCAGTTCTTC.

Ten or more counts support this clonotype. This CDR3 is CAWSATSGRRDTQYF. CDR3 bases: TGTGCCTGGAGTGCGACTAGCGGGAGAAGAGATACGCAGTATTTT. This chain links TRBV30 with TRBJ2-3, with 12 nucleotides matching TRBD2. In germline, CDR1 is GTSNPN, CDR2 SVGIG (reference sequence). CDR3 length equals 15 residues. The V gene end was trimmed by 1 base and the J gene end by 5 bases; junction bases not matched to a gene: 4.

The J gene is TRBJ2-6, the V gene TRBV5-1; 7 bases match TRBD2. The J segment lost 2 bases and the V segment lost 3 bases, leaving 11 bases of the junction unmatched. The CDR3 consists of 18 residues. Germline-derived CDR1 and CDR2 are SGHRS and YFSETQ. CDR3 sequence: CASSYGLRGGPGANVLTF. CDR3 sequence (DNA): TGCGCCAGCAGCTACGGCCTACGCGGGGGTCCTGGGGCCAACGTCCTGACTTTC.

The DNA of the CDR3 is TGTGCCATTAGGGGGACCGAGTACAATGAGCAGTTCTTC. Translation: CAIRGTEYNEQFF. J is TRBJ2-1 and V is TRBV10-3, with D possibly being TRBD1 (6 bases). Germline-derived CDR1 and CDR2 are ENHRY and SYGVKD. Deletions cut 9 bases from V and 4 bases from J, with 13 bases between. CDR3 length: 13 residues.

Worth noting for this clonotype: A much bigger clone sits one base away, suggesting this may be a read error. The J gene is TRBJ2-1, the V gene TRBV20-1; 9 positions agree with TRBD2. The J call may be in error: the DNA end matches TRBJ2-7 better. The CDR3 length is 15 residues. CDR1 is DFQATT and CDR2 is SNEGSKA in the germline V gene (reference sequence). CDR3 DNA: TGCAGTGCTAGACGACTAGCGGCTCTCTACAATGAGCAGTACTTC. As protein: CSARRLAALYNEQYF.

V gene TRBV19 combines with J gene TRBJ1-4; 7 bases match TRBD1. The CDR3 loop spans 12 amino acids. V lost 6 bases to trimming and J lost 5 bases; unmatched junction nucleotides: 0. Germline CDR1 is LNHDA and CDR2 is SQIVND (reference sequence). CDR3: CASRDRNEKLFF. CDR3 nucleotide sequence: TGTGCCAGTAGGGACAGGAATGAAAAACTGTTTTTT.

This clonotype was detected many times. This chain joins TRBV6-2 or TRBV6-3 and TRBJ2-7; TRBD1 aligns across 12 bases. This CDR3 contains 15 residues. J was trimmed by 6 bases and V by 2 bases; bases with no gene match: 5. Germline-derived CDR1 and CDR2 are MNHEY and SVGEGT. The CDR3 nucleotides are TGTGCCAGCAGTTACCAGGGACAGGGGGCGGGCGAGCAGTACTTC. Protein sequence: CASSYQGQGAGEQYF.

A few counts support this clonotype. The chain couples TRBV5-8 to TRBJ2-7; no clear D gene. CDR3 length: 15 amino acids. CDR1 and CDR2 (germline): SGHTS, YDEGEE. The V end was cut by 2 bases, the J end by 9 bases, with 21 bases between. Here the CDR3 DNA reads TGTGCCAGCAGCTTACGATCCGATCTTGCTACGGGGCAGTACTTC. Amino acid sequence: CASSLRSDLATGQYF.

This clonotype came up a few times. CDR3 region: CASSYSNSDEQYF. For the CDR3, the DNA is TGTGCCAGCAGTTACTCGAATTCGGACGAGCAGTACTTC. The chain joins TRBV6-7 to TRBJ2-7; D is uncertain. TRBV6-7 is marked as an open reading frame, function uncertain. This CDR3 region has 13 residues. Trimming removed 0 bases at V and 5 bases at J, with 8 bases between.

This clonotype occurred many times. This chain links TRBV11-2 with TRBJ1-2; 7 bases agree with TRBD1. J lost 0 bases, V lost 5 bases, and 6 bases had no gene match. This CDR3 comprises 15 residues. Germline V gives CDR1 SGHAT, CDR2 FQNNGV. In DNA form, the CDR3 reads TGTGCCAGCAGCCGGACAGGCGGAACTAACTATGGCTACACCTTC. Protein sequence: CASSRTGGTNYGYTF.

Ten or more counts support this clonotype. The chain carries TRBV29-1 and TRBJ2-7; D unclear. The CDR3 covers 12 residues. V was cut by 4 bases and J by 4 bases, with 11 bases left in between. Germline V gene lookup returns CDR1 SQVTM and CDR2 ANQGSEA. Here the CDR3 DNA reads TGCAGCGTTGGCAGATCGGCTTACGAGCAGTACTTC. Translating it yields CSVGRSAYEQYF.

This clonotype was seen many times. V usage is TRBV6-1 and J usage is TRBJ2-7, with D tentatively TRBD1 (5 bases). There are 13 residues in the CDR3. Germline CDR1 is MNHNS and CDR2 is SASEGT. Trimming stripped 6 bases from V and 5 bases from J, with 14 bases between. The CDR3 region has the DNA TGTGCCAGCAGACTCTCACAGGTCAACGAGCAGTACTTC. This translates into CASRLSQVNEQYF.

The gene calls are TRBV20-1 and TRBJ1-1; D ambiguous. The CDR3 runs to 13 residues. Germline values: CDR1 DFQATT, CDR2 SNEGSKA (reference sequence). For the CDR3, the DNA is TGCAGCTTCTTAGCAGATATGAACACTGAAGCTTTCTTT. Its translation is CSFLADMNTEAFF.

The gene calls are TRBV27 and TRBJ1-4, with D possibly TRBD1 on 6 matching bases. The CDR3 consists of 14 residues. Germline V gives CDR1 MNHEY, CDR2 SMNVEV (reference sequence). The V and J ends lost 7 bases and 5 bases respectively, with 14 bases between them. CDR3 nucleotide sequence: TGTGCCAGCAAGCGAACAGGGCCCAATGAAAAACTGTTTTTT. Its protein product is CASKRTGPNEKLFF.

The table lists this clonotype with many counts. The chain couples TRBV28 to TRBJ2-1; TRBD1 aligns across 9 bases. Trimming took 3 bases from V and 7 from J; bases not matched to a gene: 7. The CDR3 runs to 15 residues. Germline CDR1 and CDR2: MDHEN and SYDVKM. As DNA, the CDR3 is TGTGCCAGCAGTTTTTTTGGACAGGGGCGGAATGAGCAGTTCTTC. It is translated as CASSFFGQGRNEQFF.

V and J are TRBV18 and TRBJ2-7; 8 bases fit TRBD2. CDR1 is KGHSH, CDR2 LQKENI, per germline. V gave up 6 bases and J gave up 1 base; unmatched junction bases: 11. The CDR3 totals 16 residues. The CDR3 bases are TGTGCCAGCTCTCCGACCCAGCGGGAGACATCCTACGAGCAGTACTTC. This sequence encodes CASSPTQRETSYEQYF.

In this sample, this clonotype turned up many times. The chain carries TRBV29-1 and TRBJ1-1; TRBD1 agrees at 11 bases. With 8 bases clipped from V and 4 bases from J, the junction kept 12 bases outside the gene matches. The CDR3 is made up of 15 amino acids. Germline CDR1 reads SQVTM; CDR2 reads ANQGSEA. CDR3 loop: CSQTRTGGAGTEAFF. Here the CDR3 DNA reads TGCAGCCAAACAAGGACAGGGGGCGCGGGCACTGAAGCTTTCTTT.